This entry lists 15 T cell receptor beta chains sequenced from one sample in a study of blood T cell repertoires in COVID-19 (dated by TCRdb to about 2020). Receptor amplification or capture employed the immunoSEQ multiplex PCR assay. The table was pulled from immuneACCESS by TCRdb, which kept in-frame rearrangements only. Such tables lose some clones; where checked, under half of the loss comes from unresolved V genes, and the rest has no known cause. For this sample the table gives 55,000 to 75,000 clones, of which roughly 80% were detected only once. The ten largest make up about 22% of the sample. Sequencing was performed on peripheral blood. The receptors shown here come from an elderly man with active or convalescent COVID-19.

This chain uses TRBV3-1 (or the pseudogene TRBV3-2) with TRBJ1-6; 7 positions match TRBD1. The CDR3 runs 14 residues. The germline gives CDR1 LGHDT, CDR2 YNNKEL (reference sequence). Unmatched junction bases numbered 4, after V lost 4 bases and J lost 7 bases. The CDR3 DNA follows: TGTGCCAGCAGCCGCGGGACAGTGAATTCACCCCTCCACTTT. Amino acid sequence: CASSRGTVNSPLHF.

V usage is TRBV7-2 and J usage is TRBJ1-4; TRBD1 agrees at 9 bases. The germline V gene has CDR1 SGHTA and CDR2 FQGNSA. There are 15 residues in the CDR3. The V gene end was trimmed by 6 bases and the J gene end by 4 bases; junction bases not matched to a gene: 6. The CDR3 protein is CASRGQGEGNEKLFF. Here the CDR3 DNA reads TGTGCCAGCAGGGGACAGGGAGAGGGTAATGAAAAACTGTTTTTT.

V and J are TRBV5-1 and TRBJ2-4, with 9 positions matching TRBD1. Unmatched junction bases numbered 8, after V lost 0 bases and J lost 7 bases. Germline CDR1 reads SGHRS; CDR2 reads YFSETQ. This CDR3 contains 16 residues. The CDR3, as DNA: TGCGCCAGCAGCTTGGACCCCGGGACAGGGAACAACATTCAGTACTTC. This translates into CASSLDPGTGNNIQYF.

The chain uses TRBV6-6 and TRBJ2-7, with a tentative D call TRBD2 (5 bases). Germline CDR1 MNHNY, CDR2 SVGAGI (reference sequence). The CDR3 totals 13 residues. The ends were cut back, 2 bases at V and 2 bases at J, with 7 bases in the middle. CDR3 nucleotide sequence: TGTGCCAGCAGTTACCCCGGGACCTACGAGCAGTACTTC. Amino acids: CASSYPGTYEQYF.

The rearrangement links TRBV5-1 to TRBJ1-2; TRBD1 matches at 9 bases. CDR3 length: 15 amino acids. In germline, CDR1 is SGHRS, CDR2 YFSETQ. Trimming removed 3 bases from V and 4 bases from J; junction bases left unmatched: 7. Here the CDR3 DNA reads TGCGCCAGCAGCTGGGGACAGGGTTCGATCTATGGCTACACCTTC. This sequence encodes CASSWGQGSIYGYTF.

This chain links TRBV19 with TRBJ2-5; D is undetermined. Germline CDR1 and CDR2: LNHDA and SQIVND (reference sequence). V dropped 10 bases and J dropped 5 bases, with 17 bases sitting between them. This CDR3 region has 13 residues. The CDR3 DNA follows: TGTGCCACCGAAGGTCTAGGCTCGGAGACCCAGTACTTC. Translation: CATEGLGSETQYF.

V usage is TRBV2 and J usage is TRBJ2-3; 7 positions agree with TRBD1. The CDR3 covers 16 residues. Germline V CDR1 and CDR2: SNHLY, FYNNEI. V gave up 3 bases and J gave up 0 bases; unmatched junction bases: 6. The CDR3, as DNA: TGTGCCAGCAGTGAGAGGGGGCGGAAGAGCACAGATACGCAGTATTTT. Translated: CASSERGRKSTDTQYF. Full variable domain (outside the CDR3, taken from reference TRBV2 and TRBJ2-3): EPEVTQTPSHQVTQMGQEVILRCVPISNHLYFYWYRQILGQKVEFLVSFYNNEISEKSEIFDDQFSVERPDGSNFTLKIRSTKLEDSAMYFCASSERGRKSTDTQYFGPGTRLTVL.

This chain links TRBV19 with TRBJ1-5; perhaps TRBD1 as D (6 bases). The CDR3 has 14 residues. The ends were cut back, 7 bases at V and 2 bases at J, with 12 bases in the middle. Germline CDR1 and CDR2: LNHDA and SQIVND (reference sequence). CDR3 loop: CASNSGQRNQPQHF. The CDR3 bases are TGTGCCAGTAACAGTGGACAGCGCAATCAGCCCCAGCATTTT.

The CDR3 DNA follows: TGTGCCAGCAGCTTAGCTCCCGGGACTATAAAAGAGACCCAGTACTTC. It yields the protein CASSLAPGTIKETQYF. This chain connects TRBV7-2 to TRBJ2-5; 7 bases fit TRBD2. The germline CDR1 and CDR2 sequences are SGHTA and FQGNSA. V gave up 0 bases and J gave up 3 bases; unmatched junction bases: 7. The CDR3 is made up of 16 amino acids.

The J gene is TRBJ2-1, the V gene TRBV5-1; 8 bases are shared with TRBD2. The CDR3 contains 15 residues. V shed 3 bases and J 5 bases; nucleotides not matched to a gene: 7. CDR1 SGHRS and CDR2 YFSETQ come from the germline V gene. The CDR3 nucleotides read TGCGCCAGCAGCTCAAGCGGGAGTAGTAACAATGAGCAGTTCTTC. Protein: CASSSSGSSNNEQFF.

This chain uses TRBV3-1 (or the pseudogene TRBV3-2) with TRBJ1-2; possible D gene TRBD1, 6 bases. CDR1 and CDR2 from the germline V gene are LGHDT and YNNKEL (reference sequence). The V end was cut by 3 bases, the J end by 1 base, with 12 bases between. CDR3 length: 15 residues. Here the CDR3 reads CASSHRTDGNYGYTF. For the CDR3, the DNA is TGTGCCAGCAGCCATAGGACAGACGGTAACTATGGCTACACCTTC.

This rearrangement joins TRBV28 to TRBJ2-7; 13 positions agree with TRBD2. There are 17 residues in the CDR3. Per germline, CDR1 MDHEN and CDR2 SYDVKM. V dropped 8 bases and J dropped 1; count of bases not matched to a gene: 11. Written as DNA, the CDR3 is TGTGCCAGCGGCCCTGGACTAGCGGGAGAGTGGTCCTACGAGCAGTACTTC. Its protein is CASGPGLAGEWSYEQYF.

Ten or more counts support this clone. CDR3 amino acids: CASSSPGLAGGNGGELFF. CDR3 nucleotide sequence: TGTGCCAGCAGTTCCCCCGGACTAGCGGGGGGGAACGGCGGGGAGCTGTTTTTT. The chain joins TRBV28 to TRBJ2-2; 15 bases line up with TRBD2. V lost 4 bases and J lost 7; bases outside the gene matches: 10. CDR1 is MDHEN, CDR2 SYDVKM, per germline. CDR3 length: 18 residues.

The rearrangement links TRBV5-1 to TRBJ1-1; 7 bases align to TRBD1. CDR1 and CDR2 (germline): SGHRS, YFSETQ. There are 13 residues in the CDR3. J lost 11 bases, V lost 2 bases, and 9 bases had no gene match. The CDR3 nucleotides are TGCGCCAGCAGCTTACAGACAGGGAGAGGTGCTTTCTTT. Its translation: CASSLQTGRGAFF.

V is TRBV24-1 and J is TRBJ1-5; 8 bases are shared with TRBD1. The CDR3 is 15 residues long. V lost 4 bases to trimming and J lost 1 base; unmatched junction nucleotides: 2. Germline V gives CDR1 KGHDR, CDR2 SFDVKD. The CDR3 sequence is CATSDGDRSNQPQHF. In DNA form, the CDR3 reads TGTGCCACCAGTGACGGGGACAGGAGCAATCAGCCCCAGCATTTT.